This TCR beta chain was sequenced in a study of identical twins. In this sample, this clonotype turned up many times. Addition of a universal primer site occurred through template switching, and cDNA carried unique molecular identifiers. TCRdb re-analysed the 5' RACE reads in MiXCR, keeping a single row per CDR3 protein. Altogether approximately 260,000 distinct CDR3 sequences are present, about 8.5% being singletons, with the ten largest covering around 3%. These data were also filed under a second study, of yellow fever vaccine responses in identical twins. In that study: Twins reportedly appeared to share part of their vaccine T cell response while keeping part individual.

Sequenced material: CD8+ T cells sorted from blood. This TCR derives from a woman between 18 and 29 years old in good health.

The CDR3 nucleotides are TGCAGCGTTGTAGGCCGGACGGTAGATACGCAGTATTTT. Protein product: CSVVGRTVDTQYF. The chain carries TRBV29-1 and TRBJ2-3, with D unclear. The CDR3 has 13 amino acids. From germline, CDR1 is SQVTM and CDR2 ANQGSEA. V dropped 4 bases and J dropped 5 bases, with 13 bases sitting between them.